The T cell receptor beta chain described here comes from a study of long-term antiretroviral therapy in people with HIV (dated by TCRdb to the early 2020s). Regarding the study in general: Collection of the earliest samples took place about a decade ahead of the 2015 WHO recommendation for immediate ART, at a time when ART was typically delayed until CD4 counts fell. From some 27 adults with confirmed HIV infection, the cohort provided under 250 cryopreserved PBMC samples, gathered serially across a mean of approximately six years (range 1-12). Among the approximately 30 participants with HIV, eleven were female. No cross-contamination during QIAcube processing was shown when test extractions of a monoclonal T-cell line were performed alongside about 33 polyclonal samples. This retrospective serial study examined whether starting ART and sustained HIV suppression were associated with changes in the composition and diversity of the TRB repertoire in peripheral blood.

Participants were included only if at least one PBMC sample before ART initiation and at least two post-ART samples were available. All participants with HIV were treated in the United States of America. Cryopreserved samples of about 0.95-11 million PBMC were thawed and washed before DNA extraction. At the time of the earliest PBMC sample, participants with HIV were aged between about 23 and 55 years. Per participant, PBMC samples came from 1-4 timepoints prior to ART initiation and 2-8 timepoints following ART initiation, for a median of 7 samples. Serial HIV viral load, CD4+ T-cell count, ART history and demographic data were obtained for every participant. Genomic DNA was extracted from unsorted PBMC with a Qiagen kit on a QIAcube, with processing performed in batches of 12 samples. This clone was detected only once. It has no known antigen specificity. No per-base quality is available; no much larger clone lies one base away.

The immunoSEQ hsTCRB v3.0 assay was used at survey level resolution to sequence the TRB variable region. TRB sequencing targeted a depth of about 40,000-50,000 T-cell genomes per sample. Pooled TRB libraries were sequenced on an Illumina MiSeq with a v3 150-cycle kit. Regarding the original processing steps: Repertoire analysis was performed in R inside a reproducible Nextflow workflow that covered QC, data transformation and analysis. LymphoSeq2, an R package for exploring AIRR-Seq data, was used to implement custom analyses. Several samples yielding fewer than 5000 total TRB sequences were excluded, leaving approximately 200 analyzed HIV repertoires. Among the 188 retained HIV repertoires, 59 were collected before ART initiation and 120 to 140 were collected after ART initiation. Each repertoire was downsampled to 5000 TRB nucleotide sequences, and summary statistics were averaged across 100 downsampling iterations. TRB sequences were retained for analysis only if CDR3 regions of at least seven amino acids were present. A Shannon entropy-derived clonality score and the Gini coefficient were used to measure diversity. Repertoire networks linked the top 5000 CDR3 amino acid sequences whenever two sequences differed by an edit distance of one. Antigen specificity groups and MHC restriction were predicted for TRB CDR3 amino acid sequences with GLIPH2. To flag known CMV, EBV, HIV or tissue antigen associations, CDR3 amino acid sequences were matched against VDJdb and McPAS-TCR. Pre-ART, post-ART and control groups were compared with Wilcoxon signed-rank tests and Holm-Bonferroni correction. TCRdb retrieved this table from immuneACCESS and kept in-frame rearrangements only. Not all clones are present; in checked studies, unresolved V genes account for under half, and no reason is known for the remainder. That table supplies the V and J calls and clone size; D and trimming were determined from the DNA. The sample contains tens of thousands of clones, 84% of them found a single time. Jointly, the top ten make up around 3.2% of the sample.

Overall study results and their limits: The repertoire was dominated across all time points by expanded TRB clones identified before ART initiation, although this dominance was seen to fluctuate and to decrease in many PLHIV after ART. Because cell numbers in pre-ART samples were limited, unsorted PBMC were profiled instead of sorted CD4+ and CD8+ T cells. The samples span the years 2004 to 2017, and the ART regimens used may be less effective than current regimens. Limited PBMC availability meant only the TCR beta chain was sequenced, without alpha chain pairing. Compared with controls, HIV repertoires had narrower CDR3 length ranges, and the network structure pointed to an antigen-experienced repertoire that shifted only slightly toward naive after ART. No data were available on ART adherence, viral resistance or therapy changes, limiting inferences about post-ART repertoire changes. Starting ART was linked to a significant rise in TRB diversity, yet even after long-term ART the diversity remained significantly lower than in transplant donor controls.

The CDR3 numbers 17 residues from cysteine through phenylalanine. Only CDR3 DNA is held: 51 bases, read in frame from base 1. V has 1 base trimmed and J has 6 bases trimmed; junction bases matching no gene number 9. Taken from the germline V gene, the CDR1 and CDR2 loops are MDHEN and SYDVKM. This specimen was unsorted PBMCs, taken 0.8 years after starting antiretroviral therapy. The clonotype comes from a woman aged 18-35 years with HIV. Here the chain combines TRBV28 and TRBJ1-5, and 10 bases in between align with TRBD1. The bases read TGTGCCAGCAGTTTATTAGTGACAGGGGGCATTAGTCAGCCCCAGCATTTT. Protein translation: CASSLLVTGGISQPQHF.